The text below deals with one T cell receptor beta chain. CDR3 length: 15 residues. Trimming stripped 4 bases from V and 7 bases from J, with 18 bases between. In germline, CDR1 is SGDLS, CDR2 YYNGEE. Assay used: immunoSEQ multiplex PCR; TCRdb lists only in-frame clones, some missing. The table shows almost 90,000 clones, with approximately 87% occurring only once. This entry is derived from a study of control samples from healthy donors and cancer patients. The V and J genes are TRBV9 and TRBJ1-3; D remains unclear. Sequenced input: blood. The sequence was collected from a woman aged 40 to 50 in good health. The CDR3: CASSPRSARYNTIYF. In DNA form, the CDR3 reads TGTGCCAGCAGCCCACGCTCGGCTAGGTACAACACCATATATTTT.